This record concerns one T cell receptor (beta chain) sequence. As yet, its antigen is unknown. These data originate in a study of human T cells and chemical hapten exposure. Study context: DPC 0.01% went on the upper back by patch test, with reading at 6 days.

TCRdb used MiXCR to reprocess the RACE reads, holding one entry per CDR3 protein. The table lists more than 150,000 distinct CDR3 sequences, approximately 29% of them singletons, with less than 3% in the top ten. Study observations and caveats: The donor cohort had alopecia, so its immune response may not match that of healthy people.

As for time point: pre-sensitization, week 0. Treatment denoted: therapeutic diphenylcyclopropenone sensitization with weekly scalp DPC. Trimming pared 0 bases from V and 3 bases from J, leaving 6 bases between. Germline V gives CDR1 LNHDA, CDR2 SQIVND (reference sequence). CDR3 length: 14 amino acids. The V call is TRBV19, the J call TRBJ1-5; D ambiguous. Sequenced here: whole blood, sampled in connection with sensitization to the hapten diphenylcyclopropenone (DPC). This TCR was recovered from a woman aged 25 to 45 with alopecia areata. Some clones in this sample may be carry-over from other donors' samples. DNA for the CDR3: TGTGCCAGTAGTATAGACCGCGTCAATCAGCCCCAGCATTTT. This encodes CASSIDRVNQPQHF. Based on the CDR3 plus reference TRBV19 and TRBJ1-5, the full variable domain is DGGITQSPKYLFRKEGQNVTLSCEQNLNHDAMYWYRQDPGQGLRLIYYSQIVNDFQKGDIAEGYSVSREKKESFPLTVTSAQKNPTAFYLCASSIDRVNQPQHFGDGTRLSIL.